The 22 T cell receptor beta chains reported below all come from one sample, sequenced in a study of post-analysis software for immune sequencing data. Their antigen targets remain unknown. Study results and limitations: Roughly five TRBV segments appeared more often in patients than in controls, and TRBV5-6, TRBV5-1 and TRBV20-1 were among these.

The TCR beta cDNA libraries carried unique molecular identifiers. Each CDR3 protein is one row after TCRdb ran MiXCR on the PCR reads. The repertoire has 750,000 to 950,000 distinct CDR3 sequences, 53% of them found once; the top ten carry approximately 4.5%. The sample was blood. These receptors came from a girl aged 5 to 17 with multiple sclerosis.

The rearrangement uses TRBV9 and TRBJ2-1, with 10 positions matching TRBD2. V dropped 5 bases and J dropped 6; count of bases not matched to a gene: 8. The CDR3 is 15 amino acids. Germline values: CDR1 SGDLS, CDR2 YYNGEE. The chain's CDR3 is CASSETGLAANEQFF. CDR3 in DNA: TGTGCCAGCAGTGAAACCGGACTAGCGGCCAATGAGCAGTTCTTC.

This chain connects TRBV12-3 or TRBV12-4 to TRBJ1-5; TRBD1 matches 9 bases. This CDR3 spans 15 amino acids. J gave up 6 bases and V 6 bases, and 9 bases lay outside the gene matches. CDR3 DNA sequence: TGTGCCAGCAGCCAGGGGGGACAGGGTAGTCAGCCCCAGCATTTT. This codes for CASSQGGQGSQPQHF.

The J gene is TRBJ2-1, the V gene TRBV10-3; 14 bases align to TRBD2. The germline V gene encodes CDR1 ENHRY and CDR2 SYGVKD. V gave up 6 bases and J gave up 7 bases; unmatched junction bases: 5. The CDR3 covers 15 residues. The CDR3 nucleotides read TGTGCCATCAGGATGACTAGCGGGAGGGCGAATGAGCAGTTCTTC. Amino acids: CAIRMTSGRANEQFF.

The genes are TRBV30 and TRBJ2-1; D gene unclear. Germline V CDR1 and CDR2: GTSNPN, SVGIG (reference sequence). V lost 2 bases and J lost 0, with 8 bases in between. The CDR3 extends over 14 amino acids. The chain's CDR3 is CAWSNEFSYNEQFF. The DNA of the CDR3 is TGTGCCTGGAGTAACGAATTCTCCTACAATGAGCAGTTCTTC.

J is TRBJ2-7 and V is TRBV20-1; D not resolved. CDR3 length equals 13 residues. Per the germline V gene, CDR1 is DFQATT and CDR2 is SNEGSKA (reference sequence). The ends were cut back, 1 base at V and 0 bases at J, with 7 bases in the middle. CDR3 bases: TGCAGTGCTAGAGGGAAATTCTCCTACGAGCAGTACTTC. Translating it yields CSARGKFSYEQYF.

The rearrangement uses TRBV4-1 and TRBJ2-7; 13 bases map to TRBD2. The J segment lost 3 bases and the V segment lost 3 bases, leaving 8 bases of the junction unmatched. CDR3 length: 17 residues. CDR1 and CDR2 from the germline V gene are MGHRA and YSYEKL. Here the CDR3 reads CASSQGTSGILGYEQYF. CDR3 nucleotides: TGCGCCAGCAGCCAGGGGACTAGCGGGATTCTTGGCTACGAGCAGTACTTC.

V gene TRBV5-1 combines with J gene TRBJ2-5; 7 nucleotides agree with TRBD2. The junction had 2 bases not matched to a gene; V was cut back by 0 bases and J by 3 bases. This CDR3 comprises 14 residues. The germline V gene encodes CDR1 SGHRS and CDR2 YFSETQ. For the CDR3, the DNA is TGCGCCAGCAGCTTGGAACGGGGGGAAGAGACCCAGTACTTC. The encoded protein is CASSLERGEETQYF.

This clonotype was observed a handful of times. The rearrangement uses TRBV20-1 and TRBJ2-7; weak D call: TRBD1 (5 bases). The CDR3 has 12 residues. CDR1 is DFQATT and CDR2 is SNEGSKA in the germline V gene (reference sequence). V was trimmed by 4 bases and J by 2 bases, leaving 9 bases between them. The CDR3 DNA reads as TGCAGTGCTACCGACAGAGCCTACGAGCAGTACTTC. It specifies CSATDRAYEQYF.

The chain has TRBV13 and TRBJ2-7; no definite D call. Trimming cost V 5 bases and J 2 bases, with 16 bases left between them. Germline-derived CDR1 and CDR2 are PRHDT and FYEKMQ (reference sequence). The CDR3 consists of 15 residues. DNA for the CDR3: TGTGCCAGCAGCAACCGAGAGAGGATCGCCTACGAGCAGTACTTC. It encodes CASSNRERIAYEQYF.

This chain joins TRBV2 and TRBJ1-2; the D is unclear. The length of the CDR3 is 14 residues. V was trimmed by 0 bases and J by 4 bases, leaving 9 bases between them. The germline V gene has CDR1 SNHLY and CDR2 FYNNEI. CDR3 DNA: TGTGCCAGCAGTGAAGCCGACATAACCTATGGCTACACCTTC. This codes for CASSEADITYGYTF. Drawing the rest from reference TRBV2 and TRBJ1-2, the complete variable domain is EPEVTQTPSHQVTQMGQEVILRCVPISNHLYFYWYRQILGQKVEFLVSFYNNEISEKSEIFDDQFSVERPDGSNFTLKIRSTKLEDSAMYFCASSEADITYGYTFGSGTRLTVV.

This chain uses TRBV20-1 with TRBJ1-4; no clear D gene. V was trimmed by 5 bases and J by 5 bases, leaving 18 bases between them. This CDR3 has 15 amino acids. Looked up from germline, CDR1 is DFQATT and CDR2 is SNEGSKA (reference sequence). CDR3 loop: CSAGSRLAGNEKLFF. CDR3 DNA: TGCAGTGCTGGGAGCCGACTAGCGGGAAATGAAAAACTGTTTTTT.

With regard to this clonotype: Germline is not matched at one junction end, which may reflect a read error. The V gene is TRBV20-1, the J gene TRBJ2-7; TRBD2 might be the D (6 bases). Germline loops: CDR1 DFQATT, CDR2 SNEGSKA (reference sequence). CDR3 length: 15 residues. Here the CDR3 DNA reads TGCAGTGCTATATTACCGGGACTCGATCTCTACGGGCAGTACTTC. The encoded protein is CSAILPGLDLYGQYF.

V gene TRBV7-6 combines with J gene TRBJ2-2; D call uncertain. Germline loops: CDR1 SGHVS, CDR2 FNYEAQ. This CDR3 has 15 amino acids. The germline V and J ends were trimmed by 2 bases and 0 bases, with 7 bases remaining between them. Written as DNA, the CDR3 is TGTGCCAGCAGCTTATTTAGAACGAACACCGGGGAGCTGTTTTTT. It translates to CASSLFRTNTGELFF.

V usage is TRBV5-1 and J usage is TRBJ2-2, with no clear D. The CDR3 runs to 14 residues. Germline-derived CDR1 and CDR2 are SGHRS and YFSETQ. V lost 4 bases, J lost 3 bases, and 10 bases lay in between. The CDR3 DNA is TGCGCCAGCAGCCCGCGGACGGACACCGGGGAGCTGTTTTTT. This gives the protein CASSPRTDTGELFF.

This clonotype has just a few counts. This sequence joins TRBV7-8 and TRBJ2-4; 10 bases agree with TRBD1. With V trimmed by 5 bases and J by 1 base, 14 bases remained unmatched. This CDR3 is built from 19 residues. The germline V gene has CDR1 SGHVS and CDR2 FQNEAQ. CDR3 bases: TGTGCCAGCAGCGTAGGAGTGACAGGGGGCGGGTTTGCCAAAAACATTCAGTACTTC. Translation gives CASSVGVTGGGFAKNIQYF.

CDR3 amino acids: CASSFGGFTEAFF. The CDR3 DNA is TGTGCCAGCAGTTTCGGGGGATTCACTGAAGCTTTCTTT. The chain employs TRBV27 and TRBJ1-1; possibly TRBD1 for D (5 bases). Germline CDR1 reads MNHEY; CDR2 reads SMNVEV (reference sequence). V lost 3 bases to trimming and J lost 4 bases, with 9 bases between them. This CDR3 is 13 amino acids long.

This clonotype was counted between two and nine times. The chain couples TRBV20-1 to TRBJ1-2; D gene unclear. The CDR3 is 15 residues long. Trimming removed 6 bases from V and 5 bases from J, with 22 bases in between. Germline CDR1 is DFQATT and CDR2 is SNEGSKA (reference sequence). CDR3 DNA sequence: TGCAGTGCCGCTTCCCGGGCCCCCCCAGGATATGGCTACACCTTC. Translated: CSAASRAPPGYGYTF.

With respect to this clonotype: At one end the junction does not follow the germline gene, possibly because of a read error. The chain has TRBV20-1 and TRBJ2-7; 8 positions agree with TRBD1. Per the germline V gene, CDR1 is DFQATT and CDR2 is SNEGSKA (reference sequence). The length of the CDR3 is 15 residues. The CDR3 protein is CSVRDSGTGRYEQYF. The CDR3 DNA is TGCAGTGTTAGAGATTCCGGGACAGGTCGATACGAGCAGTACTTC.

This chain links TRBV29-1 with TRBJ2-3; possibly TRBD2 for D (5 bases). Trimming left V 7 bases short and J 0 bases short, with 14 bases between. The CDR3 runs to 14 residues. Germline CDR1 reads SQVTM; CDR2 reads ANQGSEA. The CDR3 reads CSAKERSSTDTQYF. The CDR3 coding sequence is TGCAGCGCAAAAGAGCGGAGCAGCACAGATACGCAGTATTTT.

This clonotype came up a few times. DNA of the CDR3: TGTGCCAGCAGTTTCAACCCAGAACGGAGCTCCTACAATGAGCAGTTCTTC. It specifies CASSFNPERSSYNEQFF. The chain links TRBV6-5 to TRBJ2-1, with D unresolved. The CDR3 runs to 17 residues. The V end was cut by 4 bases, the J end by 0 bases, with 16 bases between. The germline V gene has CDR1 MNHEY and CDR2 SVGAGI.

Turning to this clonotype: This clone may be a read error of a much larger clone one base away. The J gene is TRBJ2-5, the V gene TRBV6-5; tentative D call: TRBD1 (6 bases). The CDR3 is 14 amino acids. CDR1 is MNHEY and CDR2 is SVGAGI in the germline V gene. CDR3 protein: CVSSLRTEGETQYF. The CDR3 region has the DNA TGTGTCAGCAGTCTAAGGACAGAGGGAGAGACCCAGTACTTC.

The CDR3 loop reads CASSYPTPFGSYEQYF. The CDR3 DNA is TGTGCCAGCAGTTACCCGACGCCCTTCGGCTCCTACGAGCAGTACTTC. The chain recombines TRBV6-5 with TRBJ2-7, with D uncertain. The V end was cut by 2 bases, the J end by 0 bases, with 14 bases between. Germline V gene sequence: CDR1 MNHEY, CDR2 SVGAGI. The CDR3 is made up of 16 amino acids.